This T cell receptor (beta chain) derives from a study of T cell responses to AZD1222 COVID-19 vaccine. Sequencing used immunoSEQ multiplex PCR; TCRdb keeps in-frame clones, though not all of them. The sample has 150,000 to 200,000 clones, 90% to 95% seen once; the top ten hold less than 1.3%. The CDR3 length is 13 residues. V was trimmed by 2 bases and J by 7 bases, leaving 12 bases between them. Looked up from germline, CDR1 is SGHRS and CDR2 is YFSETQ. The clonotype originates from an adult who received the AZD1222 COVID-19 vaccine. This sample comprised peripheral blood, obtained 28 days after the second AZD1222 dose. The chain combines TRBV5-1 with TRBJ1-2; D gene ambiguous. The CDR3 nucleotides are TGCGCCAGCAGCTTCGATATAGTCGGTGGCTACACCTTC. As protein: CASSFDIVGGYTF.